This entry lists 18 T cell receptor beta chains sequenced from one sample in a study of T cell clonality in common variable immunodeficiency. Study conclusions and caveats: Fewer deletions and N-nucleotide insertions were reportedly seen in common variable immunodeficiency TCR beta sequences.

Only in-frame clones appear in the TCRdb table, and some are missing; sequencing was by immunoSEQ multiplex PCR. This record lists 25,000 to 30,000 clones, none seen once only, and the top ten clones contain approximately 3%. For these receptors, no antigen is known. The material sequenced was peripheral blood mononuclear cells. Every receptor here comes from a human donor with common variable immunodeficiency.

This clone was seen a few times. The sequenced CDR3 bases are TGTGCCAGCACCGTGACAGGGTCTGGACAGCCC. Encoded protein: CASTVTGSGQP. The full CDR3 reads CASTVTGSGQPQHF. This chain connects TRBV6-2 or TRBV6-3 to TRBJ1-5; 7 bases agree with TRBD1. The read finishes 3 residues shy of the CDR3 end, and the germline J gene is used to complete it. The ends lost 7 bases at V and 7 bases at J; junction bases unmatched: 10. Germline values: CDR1 MNHEY, CDR2 SVGEGT. This CDR3 region has 14 residues.

This clone was counted a few times. From the germline J gene comes the end of the CDR3, since the read stops 3 residues before it. This chain joins TRBV2 and TRBJ1-6, with 9 positions matching TRBD1. Germline lookup yields CDR1 SNHLY and CDR2 FYNNEI. V lost 11 bases, J lost 10 bases, and 9 bases stayed unmatched. This CDR3 spans 13 amino acids. This chain's CDR3 is CARARDRESPLHF. The part of the CDR3 DNA that was read is TGTGCCCGGGCCCGGGACAGGGAATCACCC.

As to this clone: The missing CDR3 end, 3 residues past where the read stops, is filled in from the germline J gene. The chain couples TRBV18 to TRBJ1-2, with unresolved D. V was clipped by 1 base and J by 1 base, with 7 bases between them. Germline assignment: CDR1 KGHSH and CDR2 LQKENI. This CDR3 region has 14 residues. The chain's CDR3 is CASSPLTDNYGYTF. CDR3 bases read: TGTGCCAGCTCACCACTCACAGATAACTATGGC.

This clone was seen repeatedly, ten times or more. The read comes to an end 3 residues before the CDR3 does, leaving the germline J gene to fill in the end. The chain employs TRBV6-2 or TRBV6-3 and TRBJ1-5; D perhaps matches TRBD1 (6 bases). Trimming took 6 bases from V and 0 from J, leaving 12 bases between them. The CDR3 has 15 amino acids. Germline V gene sequence: CDR1 MNHEY, CDR2 SVGEGT. The CDR3 protein is CASSRDRYSNQPQHF. Partial CDR3 DNA: TGTGCCAGCAGCCGCGACAGGTATAGCAATCAGCCC.

At least ten counts were recorded for this clone. CDR3 bases read: TGTGCCAGCAGTGTGGCCCCGGGGGGCCCCGGGGAG. Encoded protein: CASSVAPGGPGE. The CDR3 in full is CASSVAPGGPGELFF. The rearrangement uses TRBV6-4 and TRBJ2-2; TRBD2 is a possible D gene (7 bases). The sequenced fragment ends 3 residues before the CDR3 boundary, so the rest is inferred from the germline J gene. The CDR3 is 15 amino acids. The V end lost 4 bases, the J end lost 6 bases, and 15 bases lay between the germline ends. Germline CDR1 is MRHNA and CDR2 is SNTAGT.

A note on this clone: The read ends 3 residues early relative to the CDR3; the germline J gene fills the gap. The chain employs TRBV20-1 and TRBJ2-7; TRBD2 agrees at 14 bases. The germline V gene has CDR1 DFQATT and CDR2 SNEGSKA (reference sequence). V shed 6 bases and J 5 bases; nucleotides not matched to a gene: 12. The CDR3 is 16 residues long. Partial CDR3 DNA: TGCAGTGCCCCCCGGACTAGCGGGGGGCCAAGACACGAG. This codes for CSAPRTSGGPRHE. The entire CDR3 protein reads CSAPRTSGGPRHEQYF.

This clone was observed at least ten times. The read gets to within 3 residues of the CDR3 end, and the germline J gene fills in the rest. The chain carries TRBV29-1 and TRBJ1-1; perhaps TRBD1 as D (5 bases). Trimming removed 7 bases at V and 3 bases at J, with 12 bases between. There are 12 residues in the CDR3. Germline loops: CDR1 SQVTM, CDR2 ANQGSEA. The sequenced part of the CDR3 DNA is TGCAGCGCCGTGGACACGTACACTGAA. It translates to CSAVDTYTE. The CDR3, in full, reads CSAVDTYTEAFF.

Ten or more counts support this clone. The CDR3 end is not reached by the read, which stops 3 residues before it; the germline J gene fills it in. The gene calls are TRBV20-1 and TRBJ1-2, with 10 bases that match TRBD1. The CDR3 consists of 15 residues. Germline CDR1 reads DFQATT; CDR2 reads SNEGSKA (reference sequence). CDR3 amino acids: CSARDRDRGSWGYTF. CDR3 bases read: TGCAGTGCTAGAGATCGGGACAGGGGATCTTGGGGC.

Concerning this clone itself: The CDR3 end falls 3 residues outside the read, so it is completed with the germline J gene. The chain joins TRBV7-9 to TRBJ1-2; D perhaps matches TRBD1 (5 bases). Trimming cost V 6 bases and J 1 base, with 12 bases left between them. This CDR3 is built from 14 residues. CDR1 and CDR2 (germline): SEHNR, FQNEAQ (reference sequence). CDR3 region: CASSLQAYNYGYTF. The part of the CDR3 DNA that was read is TGTGCCAGCAGTCTACAGGCGTATAACTATGGC. Using reference TRBV7-9 and TRBJ1-2 for the parts outside the CDR3, the full variable domain is DTGVSQNPRHKITKRGQNVTFRCDPISEHNRLYWYRQTLGQGPEFLTYFQNEAQLEKSRLLSDRFSAERPKGSFSTLEIQRTEQGDSAMYLCASSLQAYNYGYTFGSGTRLTVV.

This clone was counted at least ten times. The CDR3 is cut off 3 residues early in the read; its end comes from the germline J gene. The chain carries TRBV5-4 and TRBJ1-4; 8 bases match TRBD1. V trimming: 3 bases; J trimming: 3 bases; junction bases outside the gene matches: 4. Germline V CDR1 and CDR2: SGHNT, YYREEE (reference sequence). The CDR3 spans 15 residues. The part of the CDR3 DNA that was read is TGTGCCAGCAGCTCCTCGGGACAGGCTAATGAAAAA. Translating gives CASSSSGQANEK. The CDR3 in full is CASSSSGQANEKLFF.

In the case of this clone: Sequencing ends 3 residues short of the CDR3 end; the germline J gene provides the rest. The chain combines TRBV7-6 with TRBJ2-2; 9 positions match TRBD2. Germline V CDR1 and CDR2: SGHVS, FNYEAQ. This CDR3 spans 17 amino acids. The junction had 8 bases not matched to a gene; V was cut back by 2 bases and J by 4 bases. CDR3 protein: CASSLLFVREGTGELFF. CDR3 bases read: TGTGCCAGCAGCTTACTGTTCGTGCGGGAGGGCACCGGGGAG.

This clone showed up many times. The read falls 3 residues short of the CDR3 end, and the missing part is taken from the germline J gene. The V call is TRBV10-3, the J call TRBJ2-1; TRBD1 matches 7 bases. V shed 0 bases, J shed 9 bases, and the junction held 5 bases outside the gene matches. Germline V gene data show CDR1 as ENHRY and CDR2 as SYGVKD. This CDR3 comprises 14 residues. The CDR3 sequence is CAISESGQIIEQFF. The DNA read from the CDR3 is TGTGCCATCAGTGAGTCGGGACAGATTATTGAG.

Comment on this clone: The CDR3 goes on 3 residues after the read ends, and that part is filled in from the germline J gene. The genes are TRBV7-9 and TRBJ2-5, with D perhaps matching TRBD1 (6 bases). The CDR3 length is 13 residues. Trimming shortened V by 1 base and J by 5 bases, and 8 bases separated the two germline ends. Germline-derived CDR1 and CDR2 are SEHNR and FQNEAQ (reference sequence). The CDR3 region is CASSLDRDETQYF. The CDR3 DNA, read in part, is TGTGCCAGCAGCTTAGACAGGGATGAGACC.

The table lists this clone with many counts. From the germline J gene comes the end of the CDR3, since the read stops 3 residues before it. This chain uses TRBV7-3 with TRBJ2-7; maybe TRBD2 (5 bases). Germline loops: CDR1 SGHTA, CDR2 FQGTGA. The CDR3 is 12 residues long. The V end was cut by 8 bases, the J end by 6 bases, with 14 bases between. The CDR3 DNA, read in part, is TGTGCCAGCCCGGGGTCCATCGGCGAG. This translates into CASPGSIGE. The CDR3 as a whole reads CASPGSIGEQYF.

This clone was observed many times. The CDR3 is CASSIAQPYEQYF. CDR3 DNA, as far as it was read: TGTGCCAGTAGTATAGCACAGCCCTACGAG. The rearrangement uses TRBV19 and TRBJ2-7; no clear D. The read terminates 3 residues before the CDR3 end, so the remaining end is supplied by the germline J gene. The CDR3 length is 13 residues. Trimming removed 1 base from V and 2 bases from J, with 6 bases in between. Germline values: CDR1 LNHDA, CDR2 SQIVND (reference sequence).

This clone turned up a few times. The CDR3 is cut off 3 residues early in the read; its end comes from the germline J gene. V gene TRBV18 combines with J gene TRBJ1-3, with D perhaps matching TRBD1 (5 bases). V shed 2 bases and J shed 0 bases, with 11 bases lying between them. The CDR3 has 16 amino acids. Germline V gene lookup returns CDR1 KGHSH and CDR2 LQKENI. The CDR3 sequence is CASSPWRGSSGNTIYF. CDR3 DNA (partial): TGTGCCAGCTCACCATGGAGGGGAAGCTCTGGAAACACC.

This clone has at least ten counts. The read ends 3 residues before the CDR3 terminus; that terminus is restored from the germline J gene. This chain uses TRBV5-1 with TRBJ2-7; TRBD1 agrees at 8 bases. This CDR3 is built from 16 residues. J lost 5 bases, V lost 4 bases, and 14 bases had no gene match. CDR1 and CDR2 (germline): SGHRS, YFSETQ. CDR3: CASSPDFRGRIDEQYF. The sequenced part of the CDR3 DNA is TGCGCCAGCAGCCCGGACTTCAGGGGGCGCATCGACGAG.

This clone occurred many times. Read coverage stops 3 residues before the CDR3 terminus; the germline J gene supplies the remainder. The chain is built from TRBV20-1 and TRBJ1-2, with TRBD1 matching over 8 bases. V shed 5 bases, J shed 4 bases, and the junction held 6 bases outside the gene matches. CDR3 length: 13 amino acids. The germline CDR1 and CDR2 sequences are DFQATT and SNEGSKA (reference sequence). Incomplete CDR3 DNA: TGCAGTGCTCGCGACAGGGGAGGCTATGGC. Amino acids: CSARDRGGYG. The entire CDR3 sequence reads CSARDRGGYGYTF.